These 8 T cell receptor beta chains share one sample of origin, sequenced in a study of blood T cell repertoires in COVID-19. Method: immunoSEQ multiplex PCR; TCRdb's copy keeps in-frame clones and lacks some. The sample lists more than 150,000 clones, about 87% occurring once. The material sequenced was peripheral blood. Receptors originate from a woman aged 18-29 years who had recovered from COVID-19.

The CDR3 region is CASSLQGAKETQYF. In DNA, the CDR3 is TGTGCCAGCAGCTTACAGGGGGCGAAAGAGACCCAGTACTTC. The chain joins TRBV7-2 to TRBJ2-5, with TRBD1 identical over 8 bases. The length of the CDR3 is 14 residues. Germline CDR1 SGHTA, CDR2 FQGNSA. The V and J ends lost 2 bases and 3 bases, in that order; junction bases with no gene match: 2. Full variable domain (missing parts from reference TRBV7-2 and TRBJ2-5): GAGVSQSPSNKVTEKGKDVELRCDPISGHTALYWYRQSLGQGLEFLIYFQGNSAPDKSGLPSDRFSAERTGGSVSTLTIQRTQQEDSAVYLCASSLQGAKETQYFGPGTRLLVL.

V and J are TRBV7-9 and TRBJ2-7; D might be TRBD2 (5 bases). Trimming removed 5 bases at V and 1 base at J, with 12 bases between. The CDR3 runs to 14 residues. The germline CDR1 and CDR2 sequences are SEHNR and FQNEAQ (reference sequence). CDR3 DNA sequence: TGTGCCAGCAGCCAGACGGGATCTTCCTACGAGCAGTACTTC. Translation gives CASSQTGSSYEQYF. Together with reference TRBV7-9 and TRBJ2-7, the CDR3 gives the full variable domain: DTGVSQNPRHKITKRGQNVTFRCDPISEHNRLYWYRQTLGQGPEFLTYFQNEAQLEKSRLLSDRFSAERPKGSFSTLEIQRTEQGDSAMYLCASSQTGSSYEQYFGPGTRLTVT.

The chain has TRBV9 and TRBJ2-2; 11 positions agree with TRBD2. The germline gives CDR1 SGDLS, CDR2 YYNGEE. Unmatched junction bases numbered 13, after V lost 4 bases and J lost 5 bases. The CDR3 has 18 residues. The CDR3: CASSTPSGTSGRTGELFF. The DNA of the CDR3 is TGTGCCAGCAGCACACCCTCCGGGACTAGCGGTCGGACCGGGGAGCTGTTTTTT.

In DNA form, the CDR3 reads TGTGCCAGCAGTTCAAATCCGGGACACCAGAACACTGAAGCTTTCTTT. It encodes CASSSNPGHQNTEAFF. This rearrangement joins TRBV6-2 or TRBV6-3 to TRBJ1-1, with a weak D call TRBD1 (6 bases). The CDR3 covers 16 residues. CDR1 is MNHEY and CDR2 is SVGEGT in the germline V gene. V lost 4 bases and J lost 1, with 16 bases in between.

The V and J genes are TRBV11-2 and TRBJ1-1; D may be TRBD1 (6 bases). The V gene's germline CDR1 is SGHAT and CDR2 FQNNGV. The CDR3 extends over 13 amino acids. Between the trimmed V and J ends, which lost 5 bases and 0 bases, there was a span of 7 bases. The CDR3 is CASSRGLNTEAFF. The CDR3 DNA is TGTGCCAGCAGCAGGGGGTTGAACACTGAAGCTTTCTTT. The full variable domain, its missing parts supplied by reference TRBV11-2 and TRBJ1-1, is EAGVAQSPRYKIIEKRQSVAFWCNPISGHATLYWYQQILGQGPKLLIQFQNNGVVDDSQLPKDRFSAERLKGVDSTLKIQPAKLEDSAVYLCASSRGLNTEAFFGQGTRLTVV.

This clone came up once. In DNA, the CDR3 is TGTGCCAGCAGTTACTCAGGGAGGGAGACCCAGTACTTC. It specifies CASSYSGRETQYF. The chain carries TRBV6-6 and TRBJ2-5; tentative D call: TRBD2 (6 bases). V shed 0 bases and J shed 5 bases, with 7 bases lying between them. The germline V gene encodes CDR1 MNHNY and CDR2 SVGAGI (reference sequence). CDR3 length: 13 amino acids.

This chain links TRBV5-1 with TRBJ1-5, with 8 nucleotides matching TRBD1. Germline V gives CDR1 SGHRS, CDR2 YFSETQ. Unmatched junction bases numbered 9, after V lost 4 bases and J lost 6 bases. The CDR3 consists of 15 residues. The CDR3 DNA reads TGCGCCAGCAGCAAGACAGGGGCAGAGGGTCAGCCCCAGCATTTT. Translating it yields CASSKTGAEGQPQHF.

The rearrangement joins TRBV4-2 to TRBJ2-1; weak D call: TRBD2 (6 bases). There are 16 residues in the CDR3. CDR1 and CDR2 (germline): LGHNA, YNFKEQ. V lost 1 base and J lost 0, with 10 bases in between. The chain's CDR3 is CASSQGEAGSYNEQFF. The CDR3 bases are TGTGCCAGCAGCCAAGGGGAAGCGGGCTCCTACAATGAGCAGTTCTTC.